The 6 T cell receptor beta chains listed next were all sequenced from one sample in a study of blood T cell repertoires in COVID-19. Only in-frame clones appear in the TCRdb table, and some are missing; sequencing was by immunoSEQ multiplex PCR. The data hold hundreds of thousands of clones, with 80% to 90% observed a single time. Sequencing input: PBMCs or T cells enriched from blood (not recorded which). These receptors were obtained from a woman aged 35 to 49 with acute COVID-19.

This rearrangement joins TRBV4-3 to TRBJ1-2, with 9 bases identical to TRBD1. The CDR3 has 14 amino acids. V was clipped by 5 bases and J by 6 bases; unmatched bases: 7. Germline-derived CDR1 and CDR2 are LGHNA and YSLEER. The CDR3 sequence is CASSAGQGKDGYTF. The CDR3 coding sequence is TGCGCCAGCAGCGCAGGACAGGGGAAGGATGGCTACACCTTC.

J is TRBJ2-1 and V is TRBV5-1; possibly TRBD2 for D (6 bases). Deletions cut 3 bases from V and 6 bases from J, with 10 bases between. Germline V gene lookup returns CDR1 SGHRS and CDR2 YFSETQ. The CDR3 has 13 residues. The CDR3 sequence is CASSSFSGNEQFF. CDR3 sequence (DNA): TGCGCCAGCAGCTCCTTTAGCGGCAATGAGCAGTTCTTC.

The rearrangement joins TRBV6-5 to TRBJ1-2, with TRBD1 matching over 11 bases. CDR3 size: 12 residues. V was clipped by 8 bases and J by 8 bases; unmatched bases: 4. Germline V lookup: CDR1 MNHEY, CDR2 SVGAGI. The CDR3: CASRTGGEGYTF. The CDR3 DNA sequence: TGTGCCAGCCGGACAGGGGGCGAGGGCTACACCTTC.

The chain couples TRBV28 to TRBJ1-1; D not resolved. Germline values: CDR1 MDHEN, CDR2 SYDVKM. V lost 4 bases to trimming and J lost 4 bases, with 16 bases between them. The CDR3 runs 15 residues. DNA of the CDR3: TGTGCCAGCAGTTCGAACATTGCGGGTTTCACTGAAGCTTTCTTT. It translates to CASSSNIAGFTEAFF.

The chain combines TRBV15 with TRBJ2-5; 8 bases align to TRBD2. Germline V gene data show CDR1 as LNHNV and CDR2 as YYDKDF (reference sequence). With 3 bases clipped from V and 3 bases from J, the junction kept 3 bases outside the gene matches. This CDR3 region has 14 residues. CDR3 in DNA: TGTGCCACCAGCAGGGATAGCGGGAAAGAGACCCAGTACTTC. Amino acids: CATSRDSGKETQYF.

This clone appeared a few times. The chain combines TRBV28 with TRBJ1-2; TRBD1 aligns across 8 bases. The CDR3 runs to 16 residues. CDR1 MDHEN and CDR2 SYDVKM come from the germline V gene. Germline trimming cut 5 bases from V and 7 bases from J; bases unmatched to any gene: 15. The CDR3 is CASSQSQDRVFIGYTF. The CDR3 DNA sequence: TGTGCCAGCAGTCAGTCCCAGGACAGGGTTTTTATTGGCTACACCTTC.